Given below is one T cell receptor (beta chain) in context. The data were obtained in a study of technical replicates of blood from several donors. Only in-frame clones appear in the TCRdb table, and some are missing; sequencing was by immunoSEQ multiplex PCR. This table has about 76,000 clones, 90% to 95% appearing once. CDR3 length: 12 amino acids. CDR1 and CDR2 (germline): SEHNR, FQNEAQ (reference sequence). V was clipped by 7 bases and J by 2 bases, with 8 bases between them. The receptor was derived from a human donor in good health. J is TRBJ1-1 and V is TRBV7-9, with no clear D. The specimen was T cells isolated from PBMCs. The DNA of the CDR3 is TGTGCCAGCACCAGATATAACACTGAAGCTTTCTTT. The encoded protein is CASTRYNTEAFF.